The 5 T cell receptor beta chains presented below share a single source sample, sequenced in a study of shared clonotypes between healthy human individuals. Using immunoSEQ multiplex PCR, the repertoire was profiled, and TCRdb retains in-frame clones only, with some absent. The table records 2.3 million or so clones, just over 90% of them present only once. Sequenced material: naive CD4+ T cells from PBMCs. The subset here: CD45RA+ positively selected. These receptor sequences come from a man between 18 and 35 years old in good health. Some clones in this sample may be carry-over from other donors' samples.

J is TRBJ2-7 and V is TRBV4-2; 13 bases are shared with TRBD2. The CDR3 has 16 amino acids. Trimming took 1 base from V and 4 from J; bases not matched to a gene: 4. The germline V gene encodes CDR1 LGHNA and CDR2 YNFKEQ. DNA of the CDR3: TGTGCCAGCAGCCAAGGTAGGACTAGCGGGAGATACGAGCAGTACTTC. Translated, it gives CASSQGRTSGRYEQYF.

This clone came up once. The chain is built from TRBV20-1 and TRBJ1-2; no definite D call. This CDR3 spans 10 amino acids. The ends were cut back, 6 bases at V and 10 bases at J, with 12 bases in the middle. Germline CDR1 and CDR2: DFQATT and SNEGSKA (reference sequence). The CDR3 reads CSAEERSYTF. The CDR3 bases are TGCAGTGCGGAAGAACGTTCCTACACCTTC.

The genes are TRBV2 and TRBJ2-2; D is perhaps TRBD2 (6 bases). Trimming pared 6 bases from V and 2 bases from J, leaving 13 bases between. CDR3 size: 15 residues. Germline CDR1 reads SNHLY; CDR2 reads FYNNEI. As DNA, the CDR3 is TGTGCCAGCAGAGCCGGGACTCTAAACACCGGGGAGCTGTTTTTT. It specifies CASRAGTLNTGELFF.

The CDR3 loop is CAITTGSSETQYF. CDR3 nucleotide sequence: TGTGCCATAACGACAGGGTCGTCAGAGACCCAGTACTTC. This chain joins TRBV10-3 and TRBJ2-5; 7 bases line up with TRBD1. The CDR3 totals 13 residues. From germline, CDR1 is ENHRY and CDR2 SYGVKD. V lost 9 bases, J lost 4 bases, and 8 bases stayed unmatched.

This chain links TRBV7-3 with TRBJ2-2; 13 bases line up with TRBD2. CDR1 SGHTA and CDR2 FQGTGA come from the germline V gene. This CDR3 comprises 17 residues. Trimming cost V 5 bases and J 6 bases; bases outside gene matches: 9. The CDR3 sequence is CASSPRTSGRLAGELFF. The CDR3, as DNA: TGTGCCAGCAGCCCCCGGACTAGCGGGAGACTTGCCGGGGAGCTGTTTTTT. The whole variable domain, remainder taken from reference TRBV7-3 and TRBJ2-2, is GAGVSQTPSNKVTEKGKYVELRCDPISGHTALYWYRQSLGQGPEFLIYFQGTGAADDSGLPNDRFFAVRPEGSVSTLKIQRTERGDSAVYLCASSPRTSGRLAGELFFGEGSRLTVL.